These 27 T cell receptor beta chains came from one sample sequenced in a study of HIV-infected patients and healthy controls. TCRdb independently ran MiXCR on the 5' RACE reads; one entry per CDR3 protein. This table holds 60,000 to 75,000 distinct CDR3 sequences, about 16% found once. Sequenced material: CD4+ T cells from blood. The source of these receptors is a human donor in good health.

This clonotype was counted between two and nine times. The DNA of the CDR3 is TGCAGTGCTAGGGGACGGTCGAACACTGAAGCTTTCTTT. Encoded protein: CSARGRSNTEAFF. The rearrangement joins TRBV20-1 to TRBJ1-1, with TRBD1 as a possible D gene (5 bases). V was cut by 3 bases and J by 1 base, with 9 bases left in between. The CDR3 extends over 13 amino acids. In germline, CDR1 is DFQATT, CDR2 SNEGSKA (reference sequence).

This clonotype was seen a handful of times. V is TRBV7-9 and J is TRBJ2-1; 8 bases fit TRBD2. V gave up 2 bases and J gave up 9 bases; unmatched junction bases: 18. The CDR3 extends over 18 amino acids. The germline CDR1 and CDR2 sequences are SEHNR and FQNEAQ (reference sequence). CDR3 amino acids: CASSLQQQTGTRSREQFF. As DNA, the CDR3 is TGTGCCAGCAGCTTACAACAGCAAACCGGGACTAGGTCGCGTGAGCAGTTCTTC.

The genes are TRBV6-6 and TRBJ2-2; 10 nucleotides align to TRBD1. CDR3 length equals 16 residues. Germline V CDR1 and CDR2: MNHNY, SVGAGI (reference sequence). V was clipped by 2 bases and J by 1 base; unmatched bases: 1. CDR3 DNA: TGTGCCAGCAGTTACGGGACAGGGGAGAACACCGGGGAGCTGTTTTTT. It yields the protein CASSYGTGENTGELFF.

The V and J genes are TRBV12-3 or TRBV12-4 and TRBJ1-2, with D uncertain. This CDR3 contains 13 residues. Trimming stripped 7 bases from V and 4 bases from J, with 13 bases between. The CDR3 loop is CASTPVDSYGYTF. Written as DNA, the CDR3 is TGTGCCAGCACCCCGGTAGATTCCTATGGCTACACCTTC.

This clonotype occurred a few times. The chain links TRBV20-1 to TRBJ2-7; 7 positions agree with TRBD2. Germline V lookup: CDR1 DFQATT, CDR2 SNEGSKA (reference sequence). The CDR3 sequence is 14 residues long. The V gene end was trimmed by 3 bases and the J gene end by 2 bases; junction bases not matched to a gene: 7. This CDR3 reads CSARRAGLTYEQYF. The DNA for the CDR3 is TGCAGTGCTAGGCGAGCGGGATTAACCTACGAGCAGTACTTC.

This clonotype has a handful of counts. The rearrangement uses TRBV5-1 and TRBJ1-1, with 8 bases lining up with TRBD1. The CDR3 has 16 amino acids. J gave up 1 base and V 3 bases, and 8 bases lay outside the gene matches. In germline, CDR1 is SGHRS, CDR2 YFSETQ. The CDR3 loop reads CASSSKSGQGNTEAFF. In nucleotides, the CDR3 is TGCGCCAGCAGCTCCAAGTCCGGACAGGGGAACACTGAAGCTTTCTTT. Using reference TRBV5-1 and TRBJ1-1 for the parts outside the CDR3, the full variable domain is KAGVTQTPRYLIKTRGQQVTLSCSPISGHRSVSWYQQTPGQGLQFLFEYFSETQRNKGNFPGRFSGRQFSNSRSEMNVSTLELGDSALYLCASSSKSGQGNTEAFFGQGTRLTVV.

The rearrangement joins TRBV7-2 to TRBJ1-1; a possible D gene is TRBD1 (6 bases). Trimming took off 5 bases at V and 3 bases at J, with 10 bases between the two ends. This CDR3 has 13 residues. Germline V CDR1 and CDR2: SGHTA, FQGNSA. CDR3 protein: CASSRRGDTEAFF. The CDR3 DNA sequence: TGTGCCAGCAGCCGCAGGGGAGACACTGAAGCTTTCTTT.

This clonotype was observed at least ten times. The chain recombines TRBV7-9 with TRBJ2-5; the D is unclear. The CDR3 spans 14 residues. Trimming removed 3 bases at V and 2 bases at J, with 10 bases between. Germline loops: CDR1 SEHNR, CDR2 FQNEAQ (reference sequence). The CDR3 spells CASSFRVQQETQYF. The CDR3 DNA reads TGTGCCAGCAGCTTTCGGGTCCAACAAGAGACCCAGTACTTC.

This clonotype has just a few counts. CDR3 nucleotides: TGTGCCAGCACCCTAGGTGGGACAGGGGGCGCGAAACTGTTTTTT. It specifies CASTLGGTGGAKLFF. This sequence joins TRBV27 and TRBJ1-4, with 12 bases identical to TRBD1. V shed 7 bases, J shed 11 bases, and the junction held 11 bases outside the gene matches. The germline gives CDR1 MNHEY, CDR2 SMNVEV (reference sequence). The CDR3 has 15 amino acids.

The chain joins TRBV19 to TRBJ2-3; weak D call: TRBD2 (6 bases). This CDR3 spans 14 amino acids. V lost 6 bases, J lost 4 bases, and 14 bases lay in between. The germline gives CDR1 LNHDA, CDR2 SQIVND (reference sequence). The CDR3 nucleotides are TGTGCCAGTAGGGCCGGCGGGAACTCAGATACGCAGTATTTT. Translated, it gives CASRAGGNSDTQYF.

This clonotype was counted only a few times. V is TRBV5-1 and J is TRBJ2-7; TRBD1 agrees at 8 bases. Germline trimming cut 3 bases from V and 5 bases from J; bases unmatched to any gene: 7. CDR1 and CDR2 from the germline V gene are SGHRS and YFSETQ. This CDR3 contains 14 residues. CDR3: CASSSTGTGNEQYF. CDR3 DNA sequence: TGCGCCAGCAGCTCGACCGGGACAGGAAACGAGCAGTACTTC.

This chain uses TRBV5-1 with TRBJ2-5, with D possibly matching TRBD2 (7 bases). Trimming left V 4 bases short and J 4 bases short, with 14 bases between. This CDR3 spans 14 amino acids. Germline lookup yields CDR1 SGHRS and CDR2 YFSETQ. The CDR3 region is CASSLGGPRETQYF. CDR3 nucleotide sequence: TGCGCCAGCAGCCTGGGGGGGCCTCGAGAGACCCAGTACTTC.

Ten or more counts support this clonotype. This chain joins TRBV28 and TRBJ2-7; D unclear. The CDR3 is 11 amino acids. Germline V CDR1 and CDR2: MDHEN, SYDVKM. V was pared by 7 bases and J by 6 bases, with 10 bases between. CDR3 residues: CASIGEVEQYF. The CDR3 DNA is TGTGCCAGCATAGGTGAGGTCGAGCAGTACTTC.

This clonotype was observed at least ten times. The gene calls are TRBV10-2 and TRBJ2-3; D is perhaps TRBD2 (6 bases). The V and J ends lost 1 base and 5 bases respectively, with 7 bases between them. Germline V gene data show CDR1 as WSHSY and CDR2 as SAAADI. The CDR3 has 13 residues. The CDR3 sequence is CASSEWDLDTQYF. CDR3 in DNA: TGCGCCAGCAGTGAGTGGGACTTAGATACGCAGTATTTT.

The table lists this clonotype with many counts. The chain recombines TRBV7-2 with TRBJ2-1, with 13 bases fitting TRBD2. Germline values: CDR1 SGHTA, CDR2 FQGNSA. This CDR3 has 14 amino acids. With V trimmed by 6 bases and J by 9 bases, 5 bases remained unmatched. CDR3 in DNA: TGTGCCAGCAGAACGGGACTAGCGGGAAGTGAGCAGTTCTTC. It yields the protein CASRTGLAGSEQFF. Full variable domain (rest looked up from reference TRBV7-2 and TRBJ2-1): GAGVSQSPSNKVTEKGKDVELRCDPISGHTALYWYRQSLGQGLEFLIYFQGNSAPDKSGLPSDRFSAERTGGSVSTLTIQRTQQEDSAVYLCASRTGLAGSEQFFGPGTRLTVL.

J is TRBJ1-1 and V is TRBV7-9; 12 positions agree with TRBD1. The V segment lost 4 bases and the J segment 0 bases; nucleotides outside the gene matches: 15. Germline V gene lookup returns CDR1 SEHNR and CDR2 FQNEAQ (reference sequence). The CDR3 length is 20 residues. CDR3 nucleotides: TGTGCCAGCAGCTCCCGCCGAAAGGGACAGGGGGCCGGAATGAACACTGAAGCTTTCTTT. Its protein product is CASSSRRKGQGAGMNTEAFF.

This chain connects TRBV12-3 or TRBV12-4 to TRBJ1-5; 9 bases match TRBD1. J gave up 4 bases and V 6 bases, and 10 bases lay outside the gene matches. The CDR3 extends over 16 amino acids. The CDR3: CASSAGQGKANQPQHF. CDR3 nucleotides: TGTGCCAGCAGCGCGGGACAGGGAAAGGCAAATCAGCCCCAGCATTTT.

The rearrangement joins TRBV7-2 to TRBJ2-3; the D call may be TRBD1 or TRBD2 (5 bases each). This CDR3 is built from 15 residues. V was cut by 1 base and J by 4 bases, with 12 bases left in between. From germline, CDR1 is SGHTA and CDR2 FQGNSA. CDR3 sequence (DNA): TGTGCCAGCAGCTTAGGAGGGAGAGGGGCAGATACGCAGTATTTT. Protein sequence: CASSLGGRGADTQYF.

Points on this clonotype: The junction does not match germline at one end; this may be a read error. The CDR3 reads CTSSYWVGQASNQPQHF. The CDR3 DNA sequence: TGTACCAGCAGTTACTGGGTCGGACAGGCTAGCAATCAGCCCCAGCATTTT. The chain carries TRBV6-2 or TRBV6-3 and TRBJ1-5; 7 nucleotides match TRBD1. CDR1 and CDR2 from the germline V gene are MNHEY and SVGEGT. The CDR3 spans 17 residues.

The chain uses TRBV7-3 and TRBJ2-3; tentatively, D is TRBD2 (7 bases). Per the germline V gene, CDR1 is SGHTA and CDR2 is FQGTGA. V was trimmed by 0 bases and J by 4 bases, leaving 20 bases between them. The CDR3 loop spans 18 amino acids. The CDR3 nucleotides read TGTGCCAGCAGCTTAACAACGGGGGCCAAGGGAGGGGCAGATACGCAGTATTTT. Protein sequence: CASSLTTGAKGGADTQYF.

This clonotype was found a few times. CDR3 sequence reads: CASKDSYGYTF. Here the CDR3 DNA reads TGTGCCAGCAAGGACAGCTATGGCTACACCTTC. This rearrangement joins TRBV7-9 to TRBJ1-2, with a weak D call TRBD1 (6 bases). CDR3 length: 11 residues. Trimming removed 7 bases from V and 4 bases from J, with 7 bases in between. Germline CDR1 is SEHNR and CDR2 is FQNEAQ (reference sequence).

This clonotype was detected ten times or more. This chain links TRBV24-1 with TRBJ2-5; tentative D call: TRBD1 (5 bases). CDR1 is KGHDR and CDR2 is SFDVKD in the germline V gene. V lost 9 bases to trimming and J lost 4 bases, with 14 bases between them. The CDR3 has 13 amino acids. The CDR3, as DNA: TGTGCCACCGGGAAGGGAAGGGGAGAGACCCAGTACTTC. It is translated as CATGKGRGETQYF.

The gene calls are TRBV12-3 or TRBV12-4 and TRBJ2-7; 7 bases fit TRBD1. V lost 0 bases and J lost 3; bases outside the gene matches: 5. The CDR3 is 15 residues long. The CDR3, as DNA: TGTGCCAGCAGTTTAGCGTCACAGGGGCGCTACGAGCAGTACTTC. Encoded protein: CASSLASQGRYEQYF.

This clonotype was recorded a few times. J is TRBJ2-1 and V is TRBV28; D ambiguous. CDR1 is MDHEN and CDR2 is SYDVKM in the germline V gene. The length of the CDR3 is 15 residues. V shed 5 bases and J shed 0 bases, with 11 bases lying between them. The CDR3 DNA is TGTGCCAGCAGTCCCGCCAAGATCTCCTACAATGAGCAGTTCTTC. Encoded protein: CASSPAKISYNEQFF.

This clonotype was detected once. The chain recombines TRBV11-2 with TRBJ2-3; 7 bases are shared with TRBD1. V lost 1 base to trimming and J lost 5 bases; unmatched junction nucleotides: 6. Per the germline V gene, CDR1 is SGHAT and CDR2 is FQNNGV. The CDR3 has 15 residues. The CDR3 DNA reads TGTGCCAGCAGCTTAGTCGGACAGGTCGGAGATACGCAGTATTTT. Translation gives CASSLVGQVGDTQYF.

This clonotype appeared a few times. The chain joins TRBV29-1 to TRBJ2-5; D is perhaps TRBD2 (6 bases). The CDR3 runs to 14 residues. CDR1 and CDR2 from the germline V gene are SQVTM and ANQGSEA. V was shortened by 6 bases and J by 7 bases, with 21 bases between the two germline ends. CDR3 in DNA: TGCAGCGTCCAGTCGGTAGCGGAGCCCGGGACCCAGTACTTC. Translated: CSVQSVAEPGTQYF.

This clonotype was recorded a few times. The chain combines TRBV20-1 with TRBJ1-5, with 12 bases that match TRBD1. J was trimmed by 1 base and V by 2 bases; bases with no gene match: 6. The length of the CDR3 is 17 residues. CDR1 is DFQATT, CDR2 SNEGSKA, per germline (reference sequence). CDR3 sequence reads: CSARTGTGGRSNQPQHF. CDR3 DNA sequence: TGCAGTGCTAGAACCGGGACAGGGGGCAGGAGCAATCAGCCCCAGCATTTT.